A single sample is the source of the 17 T cell receptor beta chains below, sequenced in a study of shared clonotypes between healthy human individuals. Sequencing used immunoSEQ multiplex PCR; TCRdb keeps in-frame clones, though not all of them. The table lists fewer than 550,000 clones, 75% to 80% of them singletons, with about 12% in the top ten. Sequenced: PBMCs. The receptors were sampled from a woman between 40 and 55 years old in good health. Some clones in this sample may be carry-over from other donors' samples.

The rearrangement uses TRBV5-1 and TRBJ2-3; 9 nucleotides agree with TRBD1. J was trimmed by 7 bases and V by 5 bases; bases with no gene match: 8. From germline, CDR1 is SGHRS and CDR2 YFSETQ. The CDR3 runs to 14 residues. The CDR3 is CASSPGTGSNTQYF. CDR3 nucleotides: TGCGCCAGCAGTCCCGGGACAGGGTCGAATACGCAGTATTTT.

The chain has TRBV14 and TRBJ2-5; TRBD1 or TRBD2 may be the D gene (5 bases each). V was trimmed by 5 bases and J by 4 bases, leaving 17 bases between them. The germline gives CDR1 SGHDN, CDR2 FVKESK. The CDR3 has 15 residues. The CDR3 loop reads CASSAAGSGRETQYF. DNA for the CDR3: TGTGCCAGCAGCGCAGCCGGGTCAGGGAGAGAGACCCAGTACTTC.

Note on this clone: Germline is not matched at one junction end, which may reflect a read error. The genes are TRBV29-1 and TRBJ2-3, with 10 bases that match TRBD2. The CDR3 sequence is 15 residues long. Germline CDR1 and CDR2: SQVTM and ANQGSEA. The CDR3 here is CSIEREGPGTDTQYF. The CDR3 nucleotides are TGCAGCATTGAGCGGGAGGGCCCGGGCACAGATACGCAGTATTTT.

This chain links TRBV7-9 with TRBJ1-3; 7 bases fit TRBD1. The germline V gene encodes CDR1 SEHNR and CDR2 FQNEAQ (reference sequence). V was pared by 5 bases and J by 0 bases, with 4 bases of the junction left unmatched. The CDR3 extends over 15 amino acids. CDR3 sequence reads: CASSPGTVSGNTIYF. The CDR3 DNA follows: TGTGCCAGCAGCCCAGGGACAGTCTCTGGAAACACCATATATTTT.

The J gene is TRBJ2-7, the V gene TRBV27; D call uncertain. The germline CDR1 and CDR2 sequences are MNHEY and SMNVEV (reference sequence). The CDR3 runs 14 residues. The ends were cut back, 6 bases at V and 0 bases at J, with 12 bases in the middle. Here the CDR3 reads CASSQGGPSYEQYF. CDR3 coding DNA: TGTGCCAGCAGCCAAGGCGGCCCCTCCTACGAGCAGTACTTC.

The chain recombines TRBV7-8 with TRBJ2-3, with D possibly matching TRBD2 (5 bases). Germline CDR1 and CDR2: SGHVS and FQNEAQ. V shed 2 bases and J shed 2 bases, with 11 bases lying between them. The CDR3 extends over 15 amino acids. The CDR3 sequence is CASSLTRGSTDTQYF. The CDR3 bases are TGTGCCAGCAGCTTAACACGCGGGTCCACAGATACGCAGTATTTT.

The chain uses TRBV4-3 and TRBJ1-1; the D is unclear. CDR3 length: 14 amino acids. V was clipped by 1 base and J by 0 bases, with 6 bases between them. Per the germline V gene, CDR1 is LGHNA and CDR2 is YSLEER. The CDR3, as DNA: TGCGCCAGCAGCCAAGTCCTAATGAACACTGAAGCTTTCTTT. Its protein is CASSQVLMNTEAFF.

The rearrangement links TRBV28 to TRBJ1-1; D gene ambiguous. The germline gives CDR1 MDHEN, CDR2 SYDVKM. V was cut by 6 bases and J by 9 bases, with 17 bases left in between. This CDR3 is 13 amino acids long. The CDR3 region has the DNA TGTGCCAGCAGGTCCGGACGGAGAGCCAAAGCTTTCTTT. It specifies CASRSGRRAKAFF.

V and J are TRBV5-1 and TRBJ2-2, with 11 bases matching TRBD2. The germline gives CDR1 SGHRS, CDR2 YFSETQ. CDR3 length equals 17 residues. J gave up 1 base and V 1 base, and 3 bases lay outside the gene matches. The CDR3: CASSLPGTSGNTGELFF. CDR3 coding DNA: TGCGCCAGCAGCTTGCCCGGGACTAGCGGGAACACCGGGGAGCTGTTTTTT.

The genes are TRBV4-1 and TRBJ2-3; D not certain. Germline CDR1 is MGHRA and CDR2 is YSYEKL. The CDR3 runs 14 residues. V was clipped by 0 bases and J by 3 bases, with 7 bases between them. The DNA for the CDR3 is TGCGCCAGCAGCCAAGATGCTGGGACAGATACGCAGTATTTT. Protein product: CASSQDAGTDTQYF.

The genes are TRBV28 and TRBJ2-1, with a weak D call TRBD1 (6 bases). Trimming left V 2 bases short and J 16 bases short, with 18 bases between. Germline lookup yields CDR1 MDHEN and CDR2 SYDVKM. CDR3 length: 13 residues. CDR3 bases: TGTGCCAGCAGTTTACCACAGGGTCGAGGAGAATTCTTC. It translates to CASSLPQGRGEFF. Full variable domain (outside the CDR3, taken from reference TRBV28 and TRBJ2-1): DVKVTQSSRYLVKRTGEKVFLECVQDMDHENMFWYRQDPGLGLRLIYFSYDVKMKEKGDIPEGYSVSREKKERFSLILESASTNQTSMYLCASSLPQGRGEFFGPGTRLTVL.

The J gene is TRBJ1-2, the V gene TRBV18; 7 positions agree with TRBD1. Germline V gene sequence: CDR1 KGHSH, CDR2 LQKENI. Trimming at V came to 3 bases and at J to 2 bases, leaving 3 bases not matched to a gene. The CDR3 spans 14 residues. CDR3: CASSPSQGNYGYTF. DNA for the CDR3: TGTGCCAGCTCACCCTCACAGGGGAACTATGGCTACACCTTC.

Note on this clone: One base separates it from a far larger clone, so it is likely a read error. CDR3 in DNA: TGCAGCGTTGTAAGTGGTCCAGCGGGAGCTAGCGGGGAGCTGTTTTTT. It codes for CSVVSGPAGASGELFF. The genes are TRBV29-1 and TRBJ2-2, with 8 bases aligning to TRBD2. Germline values: CDR1 SQVTM, CDR2 ANQGSEA. J lost 7 bases, V lost 4 bases, and 14 bases had no gene match. The CDR3 loop spans 16 amino acids.

This clone has more than one count but fewer than ten. This chain links TRBV30 with TRBJ1-5; a possible D gene is TRBD1 (6 bases). Trimming removed 0 bases at V and 4 bases at J, with 10 bases between. The CDR3 runs 14 residues. The germline CDR1 and CDR2 sequences are GTSNPN and SVGIG (reference sequence). The CDR3 here is CAWSVGQPNQPQHF. CDR3 bases: TGTGCCTGGAGTGTTGGACAGCCGAATCAGCCCCAGCATTTT. The full variable domain, completed using reference TRBV30 and TRBJ1-5, is SQTIHQWPATLVQPVGSPLSLECTVEGTSNPNLYWYRQAAGRGLQLLFYSVGIGQISSEVPQNLSASRPQDRQFILSSKKLLLSDSGFYLCAWSVGQPNQPQHFGDGTRLSIL.

The genes are TRBV28 and TRBJ1-1; D not resolved. Between the trimmed V and J ends, which lost 7 bases and 2 bases, there was a span of 11 bases. The CDR3 length is 13 residues. Germline CDR1 is MDHEN and CDR2 is SYDVKM. The CDR3 loop is CASNSAGNTEAFF. The DNA of the CDR3 is TGTGCCAGCAACTCAGCAGGAAACACTGAAGCTTTCTTT.

The rearrangement joins TRBV2 to TRBJ1-3, with D unclear. The V end lost 5 bases, the J end lost 8 bases, and 13 bases lay between the germline ends. The CDR3 spans 13 residues. The germline CDR1 and CDR2 sequences are SNHLY and FYNNEI. The CDR3 loop reads CASSLSNGYTIYF. CDR3 nucleotides: TGTGCCAGCAGTTTAAGTAACGGATACACCATATATTTT.

V usage is TRBV29-1 and J usage is TRBJ2-7; the D call may be TRBD1 or TRBD2 (5 bases each). CDR3 length: 15 residues. Trimming stripped 3 bases from V and 0 bases from J, with 15 bases between. CDR1 and CDR2 (germline): SQVTM, ANQGSEA. CDR3 sequence: CSVEAGTQRSYEQYF. The CDR3 DNA is TGCAGCGTTGAGGCAGGGACCCAACGCTCCTACGAGCAGTACTTC.